The rows below give T cell receptor beta chains drawn from one sample of a study of blood T cell repertoires in COVID-19. The protocol was immunoSEQ multiplex PCR, while the TCRdb copy is restricted to in-frame clones and leaves out a portion. The sample records fewer than 350,000 clones, roughly 85% being singletons. The specimen sequenced was PBMCs or T cells enriched from blood (not recorded which). These receptors all come from a woman aged 25 to 45 who had been exposed to COVID-19. The CDR3 runs from the conserved cysteine through the conserved F or W. The D gene is left open where the match is weak. Size values are once, few and many counts, or a class for expanded clones, and some rows have none.

clone_size	d_call	cdr3_length	j_call	v_call	cdr3_aa	cdr3_nt
.	TRBD1	16	TRBJ1-2	TRBV13	CASSLDRDRGAYGYTF	TGTGCCAGCAGCCTGGACCGGGACAGGGGCGCCTATGGCTACACCTTC
.	.	16	TRBJ1-6	TRBV11-2	CASSYSTETYNSPLHF	TGTGCCAGCAGCTACTCGACAGAAACCTATAATTCACCCCTCCACTTT
.	TRBD1	16	TRBJ1-2	TRBV27	CASRIAGGGTNYGYTF	TGTGCCAGCAGGATCGCAGGGGGAGGAACTAACTATGGCTACACCTTC
.	.	13	TRBJ2-3	TRBV4-1	CASSQVVADTQYF	TGCGCCAGCAGCCAAGTCGTTGCAGATACGCAGTATTTT
.	.	15	TRBJ2-1	TRBV7-6	CASSLGARGTNEQFF	TGTGCCAGCAGCTTAGGGGCTAGGGGAACCAATGAGCAGTTCTTC
.	.	16	TRBJ1-3	TRBV28	CASSLHDQGTGNTIYF	TGTGCCAGCAGTTTACACGACCAGGGGACTGGAAACACCATATATTTT
.	TRBD2	14	TRBJ2-3	TRBV4-3	CASSQKAGGDTQYF	TGCGCCAGCAGCCAAAAAGCCGGGGGGGATACGCAGTATTTT
.	.	16	TRBJ1-2	TRBV9	CASSVESTSGGYGYTF	TGTGCCAGCAGCGTAGAATCGACCTCCGGGGGCTATGGCTACACCTTC
few	.	16	TRBJ2-2	TRBV5-6	CASTQYRELVTGELFF	TGTGCCAGCACCCAATACAGGGAATTAGTCACCGGGGAGCTGTTTTTT
.	TRBD2	17	TRBJ2-5	TRBV9	CASSVAIAGGRGETQYF	TGTGCCAGCAGCGTAGCGATAGCGGGGGGCCGGGGAGAGACCCAGTACTTC
.	.	13	TRBJ2-3	TRBV30	CAWSGLDRDTQYF	TGTGCCTGGAGTGGACTAGATAGAGATACGCAGTATTTT
.	TRBD2	15	TRBJ2-2	TRBV5-4	CASSPSGGDTGELFF	TGTGCCAGCAGCCCTAGCGGGGGGGACACCGGGGAGCTGTTTTTT
.	TRBD1	17	TRBJ2-3	TRBV6-6	CASSRVWTGTHTDTQYF	TGTGCCAGCAGTCGCGTATGGACAGGTACGCACACAGATACGCAGTATTTT
.	.	19	TRBJ1-5	TRBV7-3	CASSLLYRDYRGHNQPQHF	TGTGCCAGCAGCTTACTCTACCGGGACTATAGGGGTCACAATCAGCCCCAGCATTTT
.	TRBD1	12	TRBJ2-1	TRBV30	CAGDRVGNEQFF	TGTGCCGGGGACAGGGTGGGGAATGAGCAGTTCTTC
.	.	15	TRBJ1-4	TRBV7-2	CASSLAMGGREKLFF	TGTGCCAGCAGCTTAGCAATGGGGGGTAGGGAAAAACTGTTTTTT
few	.	16	TRBJ1-1	TRBV19	CASSIGGGGFRSEAFF	TGTGCCAGTAGTATAGGAGGGGGGGGCTTTAGGTCTGAAGCTTTCTTT
.	TRBD2	15	TRBJ2-7	TRBV18	CASLQTSGVISVQYF	TGTGCCAGCCTCCAAACTAGCGGGGTTATTAGTGTGCAGTACTTC
.	.	13	TRBJ1-5	TRBV24-1	CATKGDSNQPQHF	TGTGCCACCAAGGGGGATAGCAATCAGCCCCAGCATTTT
.	TRBD2	13	TRBJ2-7	TRBV27	CAIAGGPLHEQYF	TGTGCCATTGCGGGAGGGCCTCTACACGAGCAGTACTTC
.	TRBD1	13	TRBJ2-7	TRBV3-1/TRBV3-2	CASRGGAVIEQYF	TGTGCCAGCAGAGGGGGCGCAGTAATCGAGCAGTACTTC
.	.	14	TRBJ2-2	TRBV27	CASTLDRSLGELFF	TGTGCCAGCACACTAGACCGGTCCCTCGGGGAGCTGTTTTTT
.	TRBD1	16	TRBJ2-7	TRBV6-5	CASSYSPGTGGHEQYF	TGTGCCAGCAGTTACTCTCCCGGGACAGGGGGACACGAGCAGTACTTC
.	.	15	TRBJ1-5	TRBV27	CASSRGQSINQPQHF	TGTGCCAGCAGCCGAGGACAGAGTATTAATCAGCCCCAGCATTTT
once	.	13	TRBJ1-2	TRBV12-3/TRBV12-4	CASITAGGYGYTF	TGTGCCAGCATCACCGCGGGGGGCTATGGCTACACCTTC
.	TRBD1	14	TRBJ2-1	TRBV7-8	CASSLRDRHNEQFF	TGTGCCAGCAGCTTAAGGGACAGACACAATGAGCAGTTCTTC
.	TRBD1	15	TRBJ1-4	TRBV3-1/TRBV3-2	CASSHSGQGKEKLFF	TGTGCCAGCAGCCACTCGGGACAGGGAAAAGAAAAACTGTTTTTT
.	.	16	TRBJ1-2	TRBV5-1	CASSLDRVLDNYGYTF	TGCGCCAGCAGCTTGGACAGGGTACTCGACAACTATGGCTACACCTTC
few	.	13	TRBJ1-2	TRBV5-4	CASRVDNNYGYTF	TGTGCCAGCAGGGTAGACAACAACTATGGCTACACCTTC
once	.	12	TRBJ2-2	TRBV2	CASSVRAGELFF	TGTGCCAGCAGTGTTCGGGCCGGGGAGCTGTTTTTT
.	.	15	TRBJ1-1	TRBV11-2	CASSLAPGRLEEAFF	TGTGCCAGCAGCTTAGCTCCCGGGAGACTAGAAGAAGCTTTCTTT
few	TRBD2	18	TRBJ2-3	TRBV5-1	CASRTGTSGGLAPDTQYF	TGCGCCAGCAGGACCGGGACTAGCGGGGGGCTCGCCCCAGATACGCAGTATTTT
.	.	14	TRBJ2-7	TRBV5-1	CASSKSQGPYEQYF	TGCGCCAGCAGCAAGTCACAGGGACCCTACGAGCAGTACTTC
.	TRBD1	14	TRBJ1-2	TRBV28	CASSLDRGNYGYTF	TGTGCCAGCAGTTTAGACAGGGGAAACTATGGCTACACCTTC
.	TRBD2	15	TRBJ2-7	TRBV6-5	CASRPRTSGDYEQYF	TGTGCCAGCAGGCCGCGGACTAGCGGAGACTACGAGCAGTACTTC
.	TRBD2	18	TRBJ2-1	TRBV11-2	CASSPRGTSGGAYNEQFF	TGTGCCAGCAGCCCTCGAGGGACTAGCGGGGGAGCCTACAATGAGCAGTTCTTC
few	TRBD1	14	TRBJ1-2	TRBV6-1	CASSEGTGGVGYTF	TGTGCCAGCAGTGAAGGGACAGGGGGCGTTGGCTACACCTTC
.	.	14	TRBJ1-4	TRBV4-3	CASRETELNEKLFF	TGCGCCAGCAGGGAGACAGAACTTAATGAAAAACTGTTTTTT
few	.	14	TRBJ1-6	TRBV2	CASSEGPYGSPLHF	TGTGCCAGCAGTGAGGGGCCCTATGGATCACCCCTCCACTTT
.	.	13	TRBJ2-7	TRBV27	CASSLEPRGEQYF	TGTGCCAGCAGTTTAGAGCCTCGCGGCGAGCAGTACTTC
many	TRBD2	15	TRBJ2-1	TRBV11-2	CASQLFPLAANEQFF	TGTGCCAGCCAACTTTTTCCTCTAGCGGCTAATGAGCAGTTCTTC
.	.	14	TRBJ2-6	TRBV2	CASSYTSGANVLTF	TGTGCCAGCAGTTATACTTCTGGGGCCAACGTCCTGACTTTC
once	.	16	TRBJ1-2	TRBV5-1	CASSPYEQARAYGYTF	TGCGCCAGCAGCCCCTACGAGCAGGCGCGGGCCTATGGCTACACCTTC
.	TRBD2	18	TRBJ2-1	TRBV5-1	CASSWRTSGASSYNEQFF	TGCGCCAGCAGCTGGCGCACTAGCGGGGCAAGCTCCTACAATGAGCAGTTCTTC
once	.	13	TRBJ2-7	TRBV10-1	CASSEIGGDEQYF	TGCGCCAGCAGTGAGATCGGGGGTGACGAGCAGTACTTC
once	.	14	TRBJ2-3	TRBV2	CASTGRQNTDTQYF	TGTGCCAGCACAGGAAGACAAAACACAGATACGCAGTATTTT
.	.	14	TRBJ2-7	TRBV7-9	CASSTPEQGYEQYF	TGTGCCAGCAGCACTCCGGAACAGGGCTACGAGCAGTACTTC
few	TRBD1	15	TRBJ1-6	TRBV19	CASSITGGDNSPLHF	TGTGCCAGTAGTATCACAGGGGGTGATAATTCACCCCTCCACTTT
once	TRBD2	15	TRBJ2-7	TRBV5-1	CASSPSRGGVGEQYF	TGCGCCAGCAGCCCCAGTCGGGGGGGCGTAGGGGAGCAGTACTTC
.	.	13	TRBJ2-7	TRBV6-2/TRBV6-3	CASSLPTPYEQYF	TGTGCCAGCAGTTTGCCCACACCCTACGAGCAGTACTTC